These 30 T cell receptor beta chains were sequenced from one sample in a study of cytomegalovirus exposure and HLA in healthy donors. Using immunoSEQ multiplex PCR, the repertoire was profiled, and TCRdb retains in-frame clones only, with some absent. The sample has under 300,000 clones, roughly 86% seen once. Sequenced input: PBMCs. The receptors come from a woman in her twenties or thirties in good health and CMV-seropositive.

This chain joins TRBV5-1 and TRBJ2-2, with a weak D call TRBD2 (5 bases). V lost 0 bases and J 1 base, leaving 7 bases between the germline ends. The CDR3 length is 15 residues. Germline CDR1 is SGHRS and CDR2 is YFSETQ. CDR3 DNA: TGCGCCAGCAGCTTGGGGACTGGGAACACCGGGGAGCTGTTTTTT. Protein sequence: CASSLGTGNTGELFF.

V is TRBV25-1 and J is TRBJ2-3, with D perhaps TRBD1 (6 bases). The CDR3 totals 16 residues. Trimming stripped 0 bases from V and 0 bases from J, with 10 bases between. Looked up from germline, CDR1 is MGHDK and CDR2 is SYGVNS. For the CDR3, the DNA is TGTGCCAGCAGTGAATATGGACAGTCGAGCACAGATACGCAGTATTTT. Translated: CASSEYGQSSTDTQYF.

The V and J genes are TRBV9 and TRBJ2-5; D is possibly TRBD1 (5 bases). The CDR3 has 14 amino acids. Germline assignment: CDR1 SGDLS and CDR2 YYNGEE. The V end lost 0 bases, the J end lost 1 base, and 7 bases lay between the germline ends. The DNA for the CDR3 is TGTGCCAGCAGCGTAGGACAGCTCCAAGAGACCCAGTACTTC. This sequence encodes CASSVGQLQETQYF.

The rearrangement uses TRBV5-5 and TRBJ1-5; D gene uncertain. The CDR3 has 15 amino acids. Trimming took off 0 bases at V and 0 bases at J, with 7 bases between the two ends. CDR1 SGHKS and CDR2 YYEKEE come from the germline V gene (reference sequence). CDR3: CASSLGTYSNQPQHF. CDR3 coding DNA: TGTGCCAGCAGCTTGGGCACCTATAGCAATCAGCCCCAGCATTTT.

The rearrangement links TRBV6-4 to TRBJ2-2; no definite D call. Looked up from germline, CDR1 is MRHNA and CDR2 is SNTAGT. V was trimmed by 0 bases and J by 6 bases, leaving 8 bases between them. CDR3 size: 14 residues. The CDR3 DNA follows: TGTGCCAGCAGTGACTCGACATGGGCCGGGGAGCTGTTTTTT. It codes for CASSDSTWAGELFF.

The chain is built from TRBV28 and TRBJ1-4; D uncertain. V dropped 3 bases and J dropped 6 bases, with 11 bases sitting between them. The CDR3 is made up of 14 amino acids. Germline-derived CDR1 and CDR2 are MDHEN and SYDVKM. CDR3 amino acids: CASSLLRVDEKLFF. For the CDR3, the DNA is TGTGCCAGCAGTTTGTTGAGGGTAGATGAAAAACTGTTTTTT.

The chain has TRBV5-1 and TRBJ1-2, with D possibly TRBD1 on 5 matching bases. Germline values: CDR1 SGHRS, CDR2 YFSETQ. Trimming cost V 0 bases and J 4 bases, with 7 bases left between them. The CDR3 loop spans 13 amino acids. The CDR3 loop is CASSLAGGYGYTF. The CDR3 DNA follows: TGCGCCAGCAGCTTGGCCGGGGGCTATGGCTACACCTTC.

This chain links TRBV28 with TRBJ1-3, with TRBD1 matching 8 bases. V lost 3 bases and J lost 4; bases outside the gene matches: 5. The CDR3 is 15 amino acids. The germline V gene has CDR1 MDHEN and CDR2 SYDVKM. The CDR3 DNA sequence: TGTGCCAGCAGTTTCTGGACAGGGACAGGAAACACCATATATTTT. Residues: CASSFWTGTGNTIYF. Based on the CDR3 plus reference TRBV28 and TRBJ1-3, the full variable domain is DVKVTQSSRYLVKRTGEKVFLECVQDMDHENMFWYRQDPGLGLRLIYFSYDVKMKEKGDIPEGYSVSREKKERFSLILESASTNQTSMYLCASSFWTGTGNTIYFGEGSWLTVV.

The chain combines TRBV9 with TRBJ2-1; 9 bases fit TRBD1. Germline V lookup: CDR1 SGDLS, CDR2 YYNGEE. Unmatched junction bases numbered 6, after V lost 4 bases and J lost 1 base. The CDR3 has 16 residues. The CDR3 DNA is TGTGCCAGCAGCTCCGGACAGGGGAGTTCCTACAATGAGCAGTTCTTC. This encodes CASSSGQGSSYNEQFF.

This sequence joins TRBV5-1 and TRBJ2-3, with TRBD2 matching over 11 bases. This CDR3 region has 17 residues. Germline CDR1 is SGHRS and CDR2 is YFSETQ. V shed 0 bases and J 4 bases; nucleotides not matched to a gene: 7. Here the CDR3 reads CASSLELAGAGADTQYF. As DNA, the CDR3 is TGCGCCAGCAGCTTGGAACTAGCGGGAGCCGGGGCAGATACGCAGTATTTT.

The chain recombines TRBV15 with TRBJ2-7; 7 bases agree with TRBD2. Germline V CDR1 and CDR2: LNHNV, YYDKDF (reference sequence). The CDR3 covers 15 residues. The V and J ends lost 5 bases and 0 bases, in that order; junction bases with no gene match: 7. For the CDR3, the DNA is TGTGCCACCAGCGAGGCTAGCGGAAACTCCTACGAGCAGTACTTC. This encodes CATSEASGNSYEQYF.

The rearrangement uses TRBV5-1 and TRBJ1-1; weak D call: TRBD1 (6 bases). CDR1 and CDR2 from the germline V gene are SGHRS and YFSETQ. Trimming took off 4 bases at V and 1 base at J, with 8 bases between the two ends. This CDR3 comprises 13 residues. The CDR3 DNA reads as TGCGCCAGCAGCGCGACAGGGAACACTGAAGCTTTCTTT. Protein sequence: CASSATGNTEAFF.

V usage is TRBV27 and J usage is TRBJ2-7; TRBD1 matches at 7 bases. The germline gives CDR1 MNHEY, CDR2 SMNVEV (reference sequence). CDR3 length equals 14 residues. Trimming at V came to 7 bases and at J to 0 bases, leaving 6 bases not matched to a gene. CDR3 region: CASNSPGGSYEQYF. The CDR3 DNA follows: TGTGCCAGCAACTCCCCAGGGGGCTCCTACGAGCAGTACTTC.

This clone has only one observation. The J gene is TRBJ2-5, the V gene TRBV18; D is unresolved. This CDR3 is built from 12 residues. Germline V gene sequence: CDR1 KGHSH, CDR2 LQKENI. V was clipped by 3 bases and J by 2 bases, with 4 bases between them. The CDR3, as DNA: TGTGCCAGCTCACCCCAACAAGAGACCCAGTACTTC. Translating it yields CASSPQQETQYF.

For the CDR3, the DNA is TGTGCCAGTAGTATCTCAGGGGGACGCAATCAGCCCCAGCATTTT. This translates into CASSISGGRNQPQHF. The V call is TRBV19, the J call TRBJ1-5; 7 bases are shared with TRBD1. The V and J ends lost 3 bases and 2 bases, in that order; junction bases with no gene match: 4. CDR1 and CDR2 from the germline V gene are LNHDA and SQIVND (reference sequence). The CDR3 sequence is 15 residues long.

The chain carries TRBV5-5 and TRBJ2-1, with 7 bases lining up with TRBD1. The CDR3 sequence is 16 residues long. Per the germline V gene, CDR1 is SGHKS and CDR2 is YYEKEE (reference sequence). V dropped 4 bases and J dropped 2; count of bases not matched to a gene: 9. As DNA, the CDR3 is TGTGCCAGCAGCGCAGATTCTGGGACAGCCTACAATGAGCAGTTCTTC. Amino acid sequence: CASSADSGTAYNEQFF.

A remark on this clone: Other DNA sequences in this sample translate to the same CDR3. The rearrangement links TRBV20-1 to TRBJ2-5; D unclear. Germline V gene lookup returns CDR1 DFQATT and CDR2 SNEGSKA (reference sequence). The CDR3 is 10 residues long. V was shortened by 3 bases and J by 5 bases, with 4 bases between the two germline ends. CDR3 region: CSASEETQYF. The DNA of the CDR3 is TGCAGTGCTAGTGAGGAGACCCAGTACTTC.

This clone was observed a handful of times. The V gene is TRBV28, the J gene TRBJ1-2; 9 nucleotides line up with TRBD1. The CDR3 loop spans 14 amino acids. Per germline, CDR1 MDHEN and CDR2 SYDVKM. With V trimmed by 4 bases and J by 7 bases, 7 bases remained unmatched. The CDR3 region is CASSSWTGEGGYTF. In DNA, the CDR3 is TGTGCCAGCAGTTCGTGGACAGGGGAGGGTGGCTACACCTTC.

The chain uses TRBV30 and TRBJ1-2; TRBD1 is a possible D gene (5 bases). Germline loops: CDR1 GTSNPN, CDR2 SVGIG (reference sequence). The V end was cut by 3 bases, the J end by 1 base, with 15 bases between. The CDR3 is 15 residues long. CDR3 amino acids: CAWRFGGDFNYGYTF. As DNA, the CDR3 is TGTGCCTGGAGGTTCGGGGGGGATTTTAACTATGGCTACACCTTC.

The gene calls are TRBV7-9 and TRBJ2-3; TRBD2 aligns across 10 bases. CDR1 is SEHNR, CDR2 FQNEAQ, per germline (reference sequence). V lost 1 base and J lost 4; bases outside the gene matches: 2. The CDR3 spans 15 residues. Here the CDR3 DNA reads TGTGCCAGCAGCTTAGTTAGCGGGAGGCCAGATACGCAGTATTTT. Its protein is CASSLVSGRPDTQYF.

This clone has a single count. This sequence joins TRBV6-5 and TRBJ2-7; 9 nucleotides align to TRBD1. From germline, CDR1 is MNHEY and CDR2 SVGAGI. With V trimmed by 6 bases and J by 6 bases, 12 bases remained unmatched. There are 15 residues in the CDR3. The CDR3 here is CASSRETGGRFEQYF. In DNA form, the CDR3 reads TGTGCCAGCAGCCGAGAGACAGGGGGACGATTCGAGCAGTACTTC.

This chain uses TRBV6-6 with TRBJ2-2; 9 bases fit TRBD1. The CDR3 spans 16 residues. J gave up 3 bases and V 7 bases, and 9 bases lay outside the gene matches. Per germline, CDR1 MNHNY and CDR2 SVGAGI (reference sequence). The CDR3 loop reads CASMSRDRADTGELFF. The CDR3 DNA follows: TGTGCCAGCATGTCCCGGGACAGGGCGGACACCGGGGAGCTGTTTTTT.

The chain recombines TRBV27 with TRBJ1-1, with TRBD1 as a possible D gene (5 bases). Germline V gene sequence: CDR1 MNHEY, CDR2 SMNVEV (reference sequence). The CDR3 spans 15 residues. Trimming removed 4 bases from V and 0 bases from J, with 12 bases in between. In DNA form, the CDR3 reads TGTGCCAGCAGTTCCTGGGCAGGGCTGAACACTGAAGCTTTCTTT. This encodes CASSSWAGLNTEAFF.

The chain combines TRBV5-8 with TRBJ2-6, with D possibly being TRBD1 (6 bases). The CDR3 is made up of 19 amino acids. Germline CDR1 reads SGHTS; CDR2 reads YDEGEE. Trimming left V 1 base short and J 4 bases short, with 21 bases between. CDR3 in DNA: TGTGCCAGCAGCTTGAAGGGTGTGACAGGCTCGGGAGGGGCCAACGTCCTGACTTTC. This gives the protein CASSLKGVTGSGGANVLTF.

The chain links TRBV28 to TRBJ2-2, with D unclear. The CDR3 has 17 amino acids. Deletions cut 6 bases from V and 3 bases from J, with 20 bases between. Germline lookup yields CDR1 MDHEN and CDR2 SYDVKM. The CDR3, as DNA: TGTGCCAGCAGCATCCGCGCGGTCAGAGGTGACACCGGGGAGCTGTTTTTT. Its translation is CASSIRAVRGDTGELFF.

This clone was detected only once. The genes are TRBV5-1 and TRBJ2-1; 9 positions match TRBD1. Germline V CDR1 and CDR2: SGHRS, YFSETQ. Trimming removed 4 bases from V and 8 bases from J; junction bases left unmatched: 7. The CDR3 contains 14 residues. The CDR3 sequence is CASSNLRTGDEQFF. In DNA, the CDR3 is TGCGCCAGCAGCAACTTGAGGACAGGGGATGAGCAGTTCTTC.

V is TRBV28 and J is TRBJ2-2, with TRBD1 matching 10 bases. CDR1 is MDHEN, CDR2 SYDVKM, per germline. This CDR3 has 14 amino acids. Trimming took 5 bases from V and 5 from J; bases not matched to a gene: 2. The CDR3 bases are TGTGCCAGCAGTGGGACAGGGGAGACCGGGGAGCTGTTTTTT. It translates to CASSGTGETGELFF.

The chain couples TRBV30 to TRBJ2-2; 11 bases match TRBD2. The V segment lost 0 bases and the J segment 1 base; nucleotides outside the gene matches: 4. Germline CDR1 GTSNPN, CDR2 SVGIG (reference sequence). The CDR3 contains 17 residues. The CDR3 region has the DNA TGTGCCTGGAGTGTGCTAGCGGGAGGAAAGAACACCGGGGAGCTGTTTTTT. It translates to CAWSVLAGGKNTGELFF.

The gene calls are TRBV28 and TRBJ2-7; D is uncertain. Germline V gene data show CDR1 as MDHEN and CDR2 as SYDVKM. V lost 6 bases to trimming and J lost 1 base, with 16 bases between them. The CDR3 contains 15 residues. CDR3 DNA: TGTGCCAGCAGATTCCCCCGAGACTCATCCTACGAGCAGTACTTC. Amino acids: CASRFPRDSSYEQYF.

The J gene is TRBJ2-3, the V gene TRBV5-1; possible D gene TRBD2, 6 bases. Trimming took 5 bases from V and 5 from J, leaving 18 bases between them. Germline CDR1 reads SGHRS; CDR2 reads YFSETQ. The CDR3 loop spans 15 amino acids. The DNA of the CDR3 is TGCGCCAGCAGTACGACTAGTCTCGTAGGAGATACGCAGTATTTT. It encodes CASSTTSLVGDTQYF.